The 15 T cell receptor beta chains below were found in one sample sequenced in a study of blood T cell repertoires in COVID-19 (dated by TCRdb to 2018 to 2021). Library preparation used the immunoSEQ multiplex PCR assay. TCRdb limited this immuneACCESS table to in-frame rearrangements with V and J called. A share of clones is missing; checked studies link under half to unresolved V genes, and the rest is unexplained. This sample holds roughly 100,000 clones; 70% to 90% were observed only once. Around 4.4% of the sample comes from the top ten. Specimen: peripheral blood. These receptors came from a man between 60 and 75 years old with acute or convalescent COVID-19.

CDR3 bases: TGTGCCGGCCTTAACAGGAGGGGCACTGAAGCTTTCTTT. Translating it yields CAGLNRRGTEAFF. This chain uses TRBV21-1 with TRBJ1-1. TRBV21-1 is a known pseudogene. The CDR3 is made up of 13 amino acids.

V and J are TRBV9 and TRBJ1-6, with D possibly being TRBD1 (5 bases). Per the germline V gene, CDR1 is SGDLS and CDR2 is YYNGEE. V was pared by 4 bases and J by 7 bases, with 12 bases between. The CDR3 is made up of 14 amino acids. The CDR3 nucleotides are TGTGCCAGCAGCTATGGGGGGATAAATTCACCCCTCCACTTT. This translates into CASSYGGINSPLHF.

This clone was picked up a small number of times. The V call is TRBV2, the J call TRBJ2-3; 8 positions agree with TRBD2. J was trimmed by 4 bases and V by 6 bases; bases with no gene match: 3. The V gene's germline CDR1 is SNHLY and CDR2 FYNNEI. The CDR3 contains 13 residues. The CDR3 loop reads CASRKRESDTQYF. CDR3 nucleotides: TGTGCCAGCAGAAAGCGGGAGTCAGATACGCAGTATTTT. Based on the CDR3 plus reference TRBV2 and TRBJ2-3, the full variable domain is EPEVTQTPSHQVTQMGQEVILRCVPISNHLYFYWYRQILGQKVEFLVSFYNNEISEKSEIFDDQFSVERPDGSNFTLKIRSTKLEDSAMYFCASRKRESDTQYFGPGTRLTVL.

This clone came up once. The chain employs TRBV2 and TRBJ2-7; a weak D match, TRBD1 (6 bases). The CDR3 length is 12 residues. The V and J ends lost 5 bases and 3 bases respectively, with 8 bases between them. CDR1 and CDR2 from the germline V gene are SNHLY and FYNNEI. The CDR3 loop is CASSQTGYEQYF. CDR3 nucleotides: TGTGCCAGCAGTCAGACAGGCTACGAGCAGTACTTC.

CDR3 DNA: TGTGCCAGCGGCCGGGAATACGAGCAGTACTTC. This codes for CASGREYEQYF. The V call is TRBV12-3 or TRBV12-4, the J call TRBJ2-7; D perhaps matches TRBD2 (5 bases). Trimming took 8 bases from V and 4 from J, leaving 9 bases between them. This CDR3 has 11 amino acids.

The CDR3, as DNA: TGTGCCAGCAGCTCGGACGGAGGCCGGGGGACCCAGTACTTC. Its translation: CASSSDGGRGTQYF. This chain joins TRBV11-3 and TRBJ2-5, with D possibly matching TRBD2 (5 bases). V lost 4 bases and J 7 bases, leaving 16 bases between the germline ends. The CDR3 is 14 amino acids. The germline CDR1 and CDR2 sequences are SGHNT and YENEEA.

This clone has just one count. CDR3 nucleotides: TGTGCCAGCAGTTACTCAAGCAGAGGGAAATATGGCTACACCTTC. Protein sequence: CASSYSSRGKYGYTF. The V call is TRBV6-5, the J call TRBJ1-2; no clear D gene. Trimming left V 0 bases short and J 5 bases short, with 13 bases between. Germline lookup yields CDR1 MNHEY and CDR2 SVGAGI. The CDR3 length is 15 residues.

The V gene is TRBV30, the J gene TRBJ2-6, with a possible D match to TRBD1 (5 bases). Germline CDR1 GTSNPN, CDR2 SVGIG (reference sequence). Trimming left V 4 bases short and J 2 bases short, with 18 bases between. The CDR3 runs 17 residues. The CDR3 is CAWIPQGSVAGANVLTF. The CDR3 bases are TGTGCCTGGATCCCCCAGGGATCAGTAGCTGGGGCCAACGTCCTGACTTTC.

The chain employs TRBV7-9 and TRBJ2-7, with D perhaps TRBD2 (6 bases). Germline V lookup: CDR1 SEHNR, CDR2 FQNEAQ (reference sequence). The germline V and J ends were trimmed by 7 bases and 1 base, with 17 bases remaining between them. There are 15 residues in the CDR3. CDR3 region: CASTPTSGGSYEQYV. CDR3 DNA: TGTGCCAGCACCCCAACGTCCGGGGGTTCCTACGAGCAGTACGTC.

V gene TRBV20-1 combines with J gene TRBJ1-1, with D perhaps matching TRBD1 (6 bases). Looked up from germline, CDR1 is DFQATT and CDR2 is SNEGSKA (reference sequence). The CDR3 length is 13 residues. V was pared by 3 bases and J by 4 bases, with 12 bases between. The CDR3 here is CSASKQGSTEAFF. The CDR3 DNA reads TGCAGTGCTAGTAAACAGGGCTCCACTGAAGCTTTCTTT.

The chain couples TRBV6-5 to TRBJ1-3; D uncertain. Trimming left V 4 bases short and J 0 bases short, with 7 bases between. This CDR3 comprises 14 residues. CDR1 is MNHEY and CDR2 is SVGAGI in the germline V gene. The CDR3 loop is CASSSVNSGNTIYF. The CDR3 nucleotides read TGTGCCAGCAGTTCGGTCAACTCTGGAAACACCATATATTTT.

CDR3 protein: CATSDYGTGKAFF. In DNA form, the CDR3 reads TGTGCCACCAGTGACTACGGGACAGGGAAAGCTTTCTTT. V is TRBV24-1 and J is TRBJ1-1, with 9 bases identical to TRBD1. The CDR3 has 13 amino acids. The junction had 5 bases not matched to a gene; V was cut back by 4 bases and J by 9 bases. CDR1 is KGHDR, CDR2 SFDVKD, per germline.

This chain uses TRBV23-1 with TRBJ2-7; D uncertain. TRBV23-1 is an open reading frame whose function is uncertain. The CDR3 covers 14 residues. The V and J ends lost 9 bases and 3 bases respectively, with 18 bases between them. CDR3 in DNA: TGCGCCAGTAGTGGCCACTACATTTACTACGAGCAGTACGTC. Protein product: CASSGHYIYYEQYV.

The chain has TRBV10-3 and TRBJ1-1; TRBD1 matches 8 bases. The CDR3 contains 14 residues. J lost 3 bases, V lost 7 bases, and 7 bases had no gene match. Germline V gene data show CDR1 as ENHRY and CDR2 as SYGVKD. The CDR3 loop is CAIKAGGGDTEAFF. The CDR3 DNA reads TGTGCCATCAAGGCAGGGGGCGGGGACACTGAAGCTTTCTTT.

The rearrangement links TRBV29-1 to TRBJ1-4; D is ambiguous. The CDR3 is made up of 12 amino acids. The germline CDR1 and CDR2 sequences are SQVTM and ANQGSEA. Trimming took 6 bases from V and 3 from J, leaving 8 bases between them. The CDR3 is CSVTSSNEKLFF. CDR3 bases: TGCAGCGTGACTTCTTCTAATGAAAAACTGTTTTTT.